Presented here are 19 T cell receptor beta chains from one specimen sequenced in a study of T cell repertoires in cytomegalovirus infection. TCRdb re-analysed the reads in MiXCR, keeping a single row per CDR3 protein. The table includes fewer than 1,000,000 distinct CDR3 sequences, 31% detected once. The antigens of these receptors remain unknown. Sequencing was performed on cultured CD8+ T cells from PBMCs, taken from culture after CMV antigen stimulation. The source is a human donor in good health (CMV status not recorded). Some clones in this sample may be carry-over from other donors' samples.

V and J are TRBV7-9 and TRBJ1-1; TRBD1 might be the D (5 bases). The CDR3 sequence is 14 residues long. Germline CDR1 SEHNR, CDR2 FQNEAQ (reference sequence). V lost 5 bases, J lost 5 bases, and 15 bases lay in between. Here the CDR3 DNA reads TGTGCCAGCAGCCCCTACGGGACCTTGACTGAAGCTTTCTTT. Protein product: CASSPYGTLTEAFF.

CDR3: CASSKLADQETQYF. In nucleotides, the CDR3 is TGTGCCAGCAGCAAACTAGCGGACCAAGAGACCCAGTACTTC. The chain links TRBV7-3 to TRBJ2-5; 8 bases line up with TRBD2. CDR3 size: 14 residues. V trimming: 5 bases; J trimming: 0 bases; junction bases outside the gene matches: 2. From germline, CDR1 is SGHTA and CDR2 FQGTGA. Based on the CDR3 plus reference TRBV7-3 and TRBJ2-5, the full variable domain is GAGVSQTPSNKVTEKGKYVELRCDPISGHTALYWYRQSLGQGPEFLIYFQGTGAADDSGLPNDRFFAVRPEGSVSTLKIQRTERGDSAVYLCASSKLADQETQYFGPGTRLLVL.

This clonotype was counted a few times. The gene calls are TRBV2 and TRBJ2-3; 10 bases are shared with TRBD1. This CDR3 spans 16 amino acids. In germline, CDR1 is SNHLY, CDR2 FYNNEI. J was trimmed by 3 bases and V by 5 bases; bases with no gene match: 8. DNA of the CDR3: TGTGCCAGCAGTCGGGACAGGGGCGCCGGAACAGATACGCAGTATTTT. Translating gives CASSRDRGAGTDTQYF.

This chain joins TRBV4-2 and TRBJ2-1; D possibly corresponds to TRBD1 (5 bases). V was shortened by 0 bases and J by 6 bases, with 12 bases between the two germline ends. This CDR3 is 15 amino acids long. Per germline, CDR1 LGHNA and CDR2 YNFKEQ. In DNA form, the CDR3 reads TGTGCCAGCAGCCAAGATCAGGGTTCAGCCAATGAGCAGTTCTTC. It encodes CASSQDQGSANEQFF.

This clonotype has a handful of counts. V is TRBV7-8 and J is TRBJ2-1, with TRBD2 identical over 11 bases. The V segment lost 3 bases and the J segment 4 bases; nucleotides outside the gene matches: 8. From germline, CDR1 is SGHVS and CDR2 FQNEAQ. The CDR3 runs 17 residues. The CDR3 here is CASSFGSGGAVYNEQFF. For the CDR3, the DNA is TGTGCCAGCAGCTTTGGTAGCGGGGGGGCCGTATACAATGAGCAGTTCTTC.

This clonotype was observed a handful of times. V is TRBV7-9 and J is TRBJ1-5; a possible D gene is TRBD1 (5 bases). Deletions cut 5 bases from V and 4 bases from J, with 12 bases between. Germline V gene data show CDR1 as SEHNR and CDR2 as FQNEAQ (reference sequence). The CDR3 has 14 amino acids. In DNA, the CDR3 is TGTGCCAGCAGCCAACAGGAGGGGAATCAGCCCCAGCATTTT. Its translation: CASSQQEGNQPQHF.

This clonotype occurred many times. V gene TRBV7-6 combines with J gene TRBJ1-5, with 7 bases fitting TRBD1. V lost 4 bases and J lost 0; bases outside the gene matches: 3. CDR1 is SGHVS, CDR2 FNYEAQ, per germline. CDR3 length: 15 amino acids. The CDR3 reads CASSSTGDSNQPQHF. The CDR3 bases are TGTGCCAGCAGCTCCACAGGGGATAGCAATCAGCCCCAGCATTTT.

This clonotype was picked up a small number of times. The genes are TRBV6-6 and TRBJ2-1; tentatively, D is TRBD2 (5 bases). V lost 6 bases and J lost 7, with 10 bases in between. Germline-derived CDR1 and CDR2 are MNHNY and SVGAGI (reference sequence). There are 12 residues in the CDR3. The CDR3 is CASRYGVNEQFF. CDR3 nucleotides: TGTGCCAGCAGATACGGGGTAAATGAGCAGTTCTTC.

The chain has TRBV6-6 and TRBJ1-1; D call uncertain. The germline V gene has CDR1 MNHNY and CDR2 SVGAGI (reference sequence). CDR3 length: 11 residues. V was trimmed by 11 bases and J by 1 base, leaving 8 bases between them. Written as DNA, the CDR3 is TGTGCCGCCATGCGGAACACTGAAGCTTTCTTT. It codes for CAAMRNTEAFF.

Only a few counts were recorded for this clonotype. This sequence joins TRBV11-2 and TRBJ2-5, with D tentatively TRBD2 (5 bases). The CDR3 is 13 residues long. V lost 4 bases and J lost 5, with 11 bases in between. Per the germline V gene, CDR1 is SGHAT and CDR2 is FQNNGV. CDR3 DNA sequence: TGTGCCAGCAGCTCCGAGGGTTGGGAGACCCAGTACTTC. Protein: CASSSEGWETQYF.

The rearrangement joins TRBV7-8 to TRBJ2-1, with TRBD2 as a possible D gene (7 bases). CDR3 length: 12 amino acids. Germline lookup yields CDR1 SGHVS and CDR2 FQNEAQ. V was trimmed by 8 bases and J by 9 bases, leaving 14 bases between them. The CDR3 nucleotides are TGTGCCAGCGGGGGGGGGGCCCCTGAGCAGTTCTTC. This codes for CASGGGAPEQFF.

Only a few counts were recorded for this clonotype. The chain carries TRBV12-3 or TRBV12-4 and TRBJ1-1; unclear D gene. The CDR3 runs to 12 residues. Trimming left V 6 bases short and J 3 bases short, with 8 bases between. CDR3 DNA: TGTGCCAGCAGGCGAAAACACACTGAAGCTTTCTTT. Its translation: CASRRKHTEAFF.

This clonotype was found a few times. V gene TRBV27 combines with J gene TRBJ2-5, with TRBD1 matching 7 bases. The germline gives CDR1 MNHEY, CDR2 SMNVEV (reference sequence). V gave up 3 bases and J gave up 7 bases; unmatched junction bases: 11. The CDR3 totals 15 residues. The CDR3, as DNA: TGTGCCAGCAGTTTTCAGAGAGGGGGCGCGGTGACCCAGTACTTC. This sequence encodes CASSFQRGGAVTQYF.

The rearrangement joins TRBV4-3 to TRBJ2-5; 10 bases match TRBD2. V dropped 2 bases and J dropped 2; count of bases not matched to a gene: 5. Germline-derived CDR1 and CDR2 are LGHNA and YSLEER. The CDR3 spans 16 residues. CDR3 sequence reads: CASSQTGLAEQETQYF. Here the CDR3 DNA reads TGCGCCAGCAGCCAAACTGGACTAGCGGAGCAAGAGACCCAGTACTTC.

V usage is TRBV9 and J usage is TRBJ2-7; 13 bases match TRBD2. J was trimmed by 1 base and V by 3 bases; bases with no gene match: 4. Germline assignment: CDR1 SGDLS and CDR2 YYNGEE. This CDR3 region has 16 residues. The CDR3 DNA reads as TGTGCCAGCAGCGCAAGACTAGCGGGGGGATCCTACGAGCAGTACTTC. Translated, it gives CASSARLAGGSYEQYF.

About this clonotype itself: One junction end disagrees with the germline gene, perhaps due to a read error. This chain connects TRBV27 to TRBJ1-1; possibly TRBD1 for D (5 bases). The CDR3 totals 17 residues. The V gene's germline CDR1 is MNHEY and CDR2 SMNVEV (reference sequence). The CDR3 sequence is CASSPIGAGQPNPEAFF. The CDR3 DNA reads as TGTGCCAGCAGCCCCATTGGGGCAGGGCAACCGAACCCTGAAGCTTTCTTT.

This clonotype occurred a few times. This chain joins TRBV5-4 and TRBJ1-6; D unresolved. V was trimmed by 0 bases and J by 12 bases, leaving 10 bases between them. Germline CDR1 SGHNT, CDR2 YYREEE (reference sequence). This CDR3 comprises 13 residues. The CDR3 region is CASSLGPGEPLHF. In nucleotides, the CDR3 is TGTGCCAGCAGCTTGGGTCCCGGAGAACCCCTCCACTTT.

The rearrangement joins TRBV2 to TRBJ2-7, with 9 bases aligning to TRBD1. Germline V gene lookup returns CDR1 SNHLY and CDR2 FYNNEI. V was pared by 6 bases and J by 5 bases, with 11 bases of the junction left unmatched. The CDR3 extends over 15 amino acids. The CDR3 sequence is CASRPPGQGLHEQYF. In DNA, the CDR3 is TGTGCCAGCAGGCCGCCGGGACAGGGTCTACACGAGCAGTACTTC.

J is TRBJ2-7 and V is TRBV6-1, with a tentative D call TRBD1 (5 bases). The V gene lost 6 bases and the J gene lost 4 bases, with 22 bases spanning the gap. Germline V gene lookup returns CDR1 MNHNS and CDR2 SASEGT. The CDR3 length is 16 residues. The CDR3 spells CASRPSILGQGYEQYF. The CDR3 region has the DNA TGTGCCAGCAGACCAAGTATCTTAGGGCAGGGATACGAGCAGTACTTC.